The source of this T cell receptor (beta chain) is a study of blood T cell repertoires in COVID-19. Study as a whole: Collection of acute and convalescent COVID-19 samples took place in the United States, Italy and Spain. PBMCs, B-cell-depleted T cells, or T cells provided the cDNA or gDNA that made up the material.

In the source study's methods: Nucleated cell counts were estimated from reference gene primer amplification. Method: immunoSEQ multiplex PCR; TCRdb's copy keeps in-frame clones and lacks some. V and J calls plus clone size are reproduced from that table; the DNA served to infer D and trimming. The table includes roughly 180,000 clones, about 80% detected once. The CDR3 is made up of 15 amino acids. With V trimmed by 7 bases and J by 5 bases, 13 bases remained unmatched. Per germline, CDR1 SGHRS and CDR2 YFSETQ. The chain has TRBV5-1 and TRBJ2-5, with 8 bases matching TRBD2. The source is a human donor in a cohort sampled during active COVID-19. Sequencing used peripheral blood. The CDR3 DNA reads TGCGCCAGCCGTGATGGCGGGGGGACCTCTGAGACCCAGTACTTC. Amino acids: CASRDGGGTSETQYF.